The clone carrying this TCR beta chain appeared many times. Its antigen is currently unknown. The data derive from a study of Graves' ophthalmopathy and Graves' hyperthyroidism. Overall study results and limits: The study's model predicted ophthalmopathy progression at roughly 69% sensitivity and 72% to 85% specificity.

There are 17 residues in the CDR3. V lost 0 bases to trimming and J lost 4 bases; unmatched junction nucleotides: 8. Germline CDR1 and CDR2: SGHVS and FQNEAQ. Amplified TCR beta CDR3 regions were obtained using RNA transcripts as template. The first round was an RT-PCR with HTBI primers, and the second round was a multiplex PCR. A single record per CDR3 protein comes from TCRdb applying MiXCR to the multiplex PCR reads. The sample gives around 1,000,000 distinct CDR3 sequences, about two fifths of which show up once; 11% is in the top ten. The gene calls are TRBV7-8 and TRBJ1-5; TRBD1 matches at 8 bases. The specimen sequenced was peripheral blood or thyroid tissue (not recorded which). This TCR derives from an adult man with Graves' hyperthyroidism. CDR3 in amino acids: CASSLAPDRGGNQPQHF. DNA of the CDR3: TGTGCCAGCAGCTTAGCCCCCGACAGGGGAGGGAATCAGCCCCAGCATTTT.